Shown below are 11 T cell receptor beta chains from a single sample sequenced in a study of T cell responses to AZD1222 COVID-19 vaccine. Profiling relied on immunoSEQ multiplex PCR, and the TCRdb table lists in-frame clones only, not all of them. The sample includes approximately 46,000 clones, about 80% of them seen just once. Sample: peripheral blood, taken on day 0 of AZD1222 vaccination. The origin of the receptors is an adult in good health.

This clone was found a few times. The J gene is TRBJ1-3, the V gene TRBV7-9, with D tentatively TRBD1 (6 bases). The CDR3 totals 16 residues. V was cut by 3 bases and J by 4 bases, with 16 bases left in between. Germline V lookup: CDR1 SEHNR, CDR2 FQNEAQ (reference sequence). CDR3 in amino acids: CASSLDTTGFGNTIYF. CDR3 coding DNA: TGTGCCAGCAGCTTGGATACAACAGGGTTCGGAAACACCATATATTTT.

The chain employs TRBV5-5 and TRBJ1-3; no reliable D call. In germline, CDR1 is SGHKS, CDR2 YYEKEE (reference sequence). The length of the CDR3 is 17 residues. Deletions cut 2 bases from V and 0 bases from J, with 15 bases between. CDR3 bases: TGTGCCAGCAGCTTACAGCCCACAGTAGGCTCTGGAAACACCATATATTTT. This translates into CASSLQPTVGSGNTIYF.

The rearrangement joins TRBV7-3 to TRBJ2-3; D remains unclear. CDR3 length equals 15 residues. Germline V gives CDR1 SGHTA, CDR2 FQGTGA. V was pared by 4 bases and J by 4 bases, with 15 bases between. The DNA of the CDR3 is TGTGCCAGCAGCTCGGCAGCGACCGAGGCAGATACGCAGTATTTT. As protein: CASSSAATEADTQYF.

This chain links TRBV6-4 with TRBJ2-7, with TRBD2 matching 7 bases. Trimming removed 4 bases from V and 0 bases from J; junction bases left unmatched: 9. The germline V gene encodes CDR1 MRHNA and CDR2 SNTAGT. This CDR3 region has 16 residues. The CDR3: CASSARGEDFSYEQYV. CDR3 bases: TGTGCCAGCAGTGCACGGGGGGAAGACTTCTCCTACGAGCAGTACGTC.

This chain connects TRBV6-2 or TRBV6-3 to TRBJ1-5; D not certain. V gave up 2 bases and J gave up 3 bases, with 5 bases separating them. This CDR3 contains 13 residues. The germline gives CDR1 MNHEY, CDR2 SVGEGT. CDR3 sequence reads: CASSYTHNQPQHF. The CDR3 nucleotides read TGTGCCAGCAGTTACACCCACAATCAGCCCCAGCATTTT.

The chain carries TRBV7-8 and TRBJ2-1; the D gene is possibly TRBD1 (6 bases). Germline V gene data show CDR1 as SGHVS and CDR2 as FQNEAQ. Trimming removed 1 base at V and 4 bases at J, with 11 bases between. CDR3 length equals 15 residues. The CDR3 nucleotides are TGTGCCAGCAGCTTAGAGGGGGAACATTACAATGAGCAGTTCTTC. Translation: CASSLEGEHYNEQFF.

This chain uses TRBV28 with TRBJ1-1; D gene ambiguous. The CDR3 is 12 amino acids. The V and J ends lost 7 bases and 1 base respectively, with 7 bases between them. CDR1 and CDR2 (germline): MDHEN, SYDVKM. The CDR3: CASIRANTEAFF. CDR3 DNA sequence: TGTGCCAGCATCCGTGCGAACACTGAAGCTTTCTTT.

The V call is TRBV2, the J call TRBJ1-6; D ambiguous. CDR1 and CDR2 from the germline V gene are SNHLY and FYNNEI. The CDR3 spans 17 residues. Trimming took off 4 bases at V and 9 bases at J, with 22 bases between the two ends. The CDR3 loop reads CASSAPQTPGWRSPLHF. CDR3 nucleotide sequence: TGTGCCAGCAGTGCCCCTCAGACGCCTGGTTGGCGTTCACCCCTCCACTTT.

The V and J genes are TRBV20-1 and TRBJ1-1; maybe TRBD1 (5 bases). CDR1 and CDR2 from the germline V gene are DFQATT and SNEGSKA (reference sequence). V lost 6 bases and J 6 bases, leaving 11 bases between the germline ends. CDR3 length: 11 amino acids. This CDR3 reads CSASQGAEAFF. The CDR3 DNA follows: TGCAGTGCATCGCAGGGCGCTGAAGCTTTCTTT.

V gene TRBV6-1 combines with J gene TRBJ1-1; 9 bases agree with TRBD1. Germline V CDR1 and CDR2: MNHNS, SASEGT. The CDR3 sequence is 15 residues long. Unmatched junction bases numbered 9, after V lost 3 bases and J lost 7 bases. CDR3 DNA: TGTGCCAGCAGTGATCCGGGACAGGGCAAAGGTGAAGCTTTCTTT. The encoded protein is CASSDPGQGKGEAFF.

The chain carries TRBV10-1 and TRBJ2-1, with a possible D match to TRBD1 (5 bases). V was shortened by 2 bases and J by 15 bases, with 11 bases between the two germline ends. The CDR3 totals 11 residues. Germline V gene lookup returns CDR1 WNHNN and CDR2 SYGVQD (reference sequence). The CDR3 DNA sequence: TGCGCCAGCAGTGAGGGGGCAAGTCTGTTCTTC. Its translation: CASSEGASLFF.